Below are 29 T cell receptor beta chains sequenced from a single sample in a study of Ad26.COV2.S vaccination and SARS-CoV-2 variants. Noted treatment: 19 received Ad26.COV2.S at low or high dose, single or two shots; about 5 received placebo; per-sample allocation not given. Samples came from day 63 after the first vaccine or placebo injection. Here immunoSEQ multiplex PCR was the method, and the copy in TCRdb shows in-frame clones only, minus some. The sample includes 440,000 or so clones, around 92% of them seen just once. Specimen: peripheral blood, collected in a trial of Ad26.COV2.S vaccine versus placebo. The source of these receptors is a person aged 18-60 years who received the Ad26.COV2.S COVID-19 vaccine or a placebo.

V gene TRBV10-3 combines with J gene TRBJ1-1; D possibly corresponds to TRBD1 (6 bases). V dropped 3 bases and J dropped 3 bases, with 11 bases sitting between them. This CDR3 region has 14 residues. Germline lookup yields CDR1 ENHRY and CDR2 SYGVKD. The chain's CDR3 is CAISEQGRDTEAFF. In DNA form, the CDR3 reads TGTGCCATCAGTGAACAGGGTAGGGACACTGAAGCTTTCTTT.

The CDR3 region is CATRDRGSYEQYF. For the CDR3, the DNA is TGTGCCACTAGGGACAGGGGGTCGTACGAGCAGTACTTC. The rearrangement joins TRBV19 to TRBJ2-7, with 11 bases aligning to TRBD1. CDR3 size: 13 residues. CDR1 LNHDA and CDR2 SQIVND come from the germline V gene (reference sequence). V was pared by 10 bases and J by 4 bases, with 6 bases of the junction left unmatched.

CDR3: CASSQNEGGPYNEQFF. CDR3 nucleotide sequence: TGTGCCAGCAGCCAAAATGAGGGGGGCCCGTACAATGAGCAGTTCTTC. The rearrangement uses TRBV6-6 and TRBJ2-1; D is possibly TRBD1 or TRBD2 (6 bases each). V was shortened by 6 bases and J by 4 bases, with 19 bases between the two germline ends. The CDR3 contains 16 residues. Germline-derived CDR1 and CDR2 are MNHNY and SVGAGI (reference sequence).

The gene calls are TRBV28 and TRBJ2-5; D unresolved. This CDR3 contains 11 residues. V was pared by 3 bases and J by 4 bases, with 3 bases between. The germline CDR1 and CDR2 sequences are MDHEN and SYDVKM. This CDR3 reads CASSFVETQYF. The CDR3 region has the DNA TGTGCCAGCAGTTTCGTAGAGACCCAGTACTTC.

This rearrangement joins TRBV9 to TRBJ2-2, with unresolved D. V was shortened by 4 bases and J by 5 bases, with 6 bases between the two germline ends. The CDR3 has 12 amino acids. CDR1 is SGDLS and CDR2 is YYNGEE in the germline V gene. The CDR3 DNA sequence: TGTGCCAGCAGCCTCGAAACCGGGGAGCTGTTTTTT. It codes for CASSLETGELFF.

This clone was detected only a few times. The V call is TRBV11-2, the J call TRBJ1-1; D is unclear. V was shortened by 5 bases and J by 1 base, with 11 bases between the two germline ends. CDR1 and CDR2 from the germline V gene are SGHAT and FQNNGV. The CDR3 runs to 14 residues. CDR3 nucleotide sequence: TGTGCCAGCAGCCATGGTTGGGGGAACACTGAAGCTTTCTTT. Translating gives CASSHGWGNTEAFF.

V usage is TRBV2 and J usage is TRBJ1-6, with TRBD1 as a possible D gene (6 bases). Germline values: CDR1 SNHLY, CDR2 FYNNEI. The CDR3 contains 13 residues. Deletions cut 6 bases from V and 6 bases from J, with 9 bases between. The CDR3 reads CASRGHGNSPLHF. The CDR3 DNA reads TGTGCCAGCAGGGGACACGGTAATTCACCCCTCCACTTT.

The V gene is TRBV7-8, the J gene TRBJ1-1, with D tentatively TRBD1 (5 bases). Germline assignment: CDR1 SGHVS and CDR2 FQNEAQ. V lost 6 bases to trimming and J lost 11 bases, with 16 bases between them. There are 12 residues in the CDR3. The CDR3 spells CASSWGGAQAFF. CDR3 coding DNA: TGTGCCAGCAGTTGGGGTGGGGCTCAGGCTTTCTTT. Full variable domain (outside the CDR3, taken from reference TRBV7-8 and TRBJ1-1): GAGVSQSPRYKVAKRGQDVALRCDPISGHVSLFWYQQALGQGPEFLTYFQNEAQLDKSGLPSDRFFAERPEGSVSTLKIQRTQQEDSAVYLCASSWGGAQAFFGQGTRLTVV.

The CDR3 protein is CASSFMGLGPYNEQFF. CDR3 nucleotides: TGTGCCAGCAGTTTCATGGGCCTAGGACCCTACAATGAGCAGTTCTTC. This chain connects TRBV28 to TRBJ2-1; D gene unclear. V dropped 3 bases and J dropped 2 bases, with 14 bases sitting between them. This CDR3 spans 16 amino acids. In germline, CDR1 is MDHEN, CDR2 SYDVKM.

The CDR3: CASLGQGGSYEQYF. In nucleotides, the CDR3 is TGTGCCAGCCTTGGACAGGGGGGCTCCTACGAGCAGTACTTC. The gene calls are TRBV7-9 and TRBJ2-7; TRBD1 agrees at 10 bases. CDR3 length: 14 residues. Germline V gene data show CDR1 as SEHNR and CDR2 as FQNEAQ (reference sequence). Unmatched junction bases numbered 4, after V lost 8 bases and J lost 0 bases.

The rearrangement uses TRBV4-1 and TRBJ1-5; D uncertain. V gave up 0 bases and J gave up 7 bases, with 19 bases separating them. Germline CDR1 MGHRA, CDR2 YSYEKL. This CDR3 comprises 17 residues. CDR3 amino acids: CASSQDLVAVSGQPQHF. In DNA, the CDR3 is TGCGCCAGCAGCCAAGATTTGGTGGCGGTATCGGGCCAGCCCCAGCATTTT.

The CDR3: CASSPRDRGYEQYF. The CDR3 region has the DNA TGTGCCAGCTCACCACGAGACAGGGGGTACGAGCAGTACTTC. The J gene is TRBJ2-7, the V gene TRBV18; TRBD1 agrees at 9 bases. The length of the CDR3 is 14 residues. The junction had 2 bases not matched to a gene; V was cut back by 1 base and J by 4 bases. From germline, CDR1 is KGHSH and CDR2 LQKENI.

The chain joins TRBV4-3 to TRBJ1-5, with D possibly being TRBD1 (5 bases). This CDR3 region has 14 residues. Trimming removed 6 bases from V and 7 bases from J, with 16 bases in between. CDR1 LGHNA and CDR2 YSLEER come from the germline V gene. CDR3 DNA sequence: TGCGCCAGCAGTCCAGGGTACCAAGAGCAGCCCCAGCATTTT. It is translated as CASSPGYQEQPQHF.

The chain carries TRBV19 and TRBJ1-5, with D possibly matching TRBD1 (6 bases). Germline lookup yields CDR1 LNHDA and CDR2 SQIVND (reference sequence). Trimming removed 6 bases from V and 4 bases from J, with 16 bases in between. CDR3 length equals 15 residues. CDR3 DNA: TGTGCCAGTAGAAGCCTCCGGGACAAAAATCAGCCCCAGCATTTT. It specifies CASRSLRDKNQPQHF. Based on the CDR3 plus reference TRBV19 and TRBJ1-5, the full variable domain is DGGITQSPKYLFRKEGQNVTLSCEQNLNHDAMYWYRQDPGQGLRLIYYSQIVNDFQKGDIAEGYSVSREKKESFPLTVTSAQKNPTAFYLCASRSLRDKNQPQHFGDGTRLSIL.

The chain recombines TRBV5-1 with TRBJ1-2; TRBD1 matches 12 bases. CDR1 is SGHRS and CDR2 is YFSETQ in the germline V gene. This CDR3 is built from 15 residues. The ends lost 0 bases at V and 6 bases at J; junction bases unmatched: 3. The CDR3 reads CASSLDGTGGDGYTF. The CDR3 nucleotides read TGCGCCAGCAGCTTGGATGGGACAGGGGGCGATGGCTACACCTTC. Complete variable domain (other parts from reference TRBV5-1 and TRBJ1-2): KAGVTQTPRYLIKTRGQQVTLSCSPISGHRSVSWYQQTPGQGLQFLFEYFSETQRNKGNFPGRFSGRQFSNSRSEMNVSTLELGDSALYLCASSLDGTGGDGYTFGSGTRLTVV.

V is TRBV27 and J is TRBJ2-2, with D tentatively TRBD1 (6 bases). The CDR3 length is 16 residues. Per germline, CDR1 MNHEY and CDR2 SMNVEV (reference sequence). The germline V and J ends were trimmed by 5 bases and 4 bases, with 17 bases remaining between them. This chain's CDR3 is CASSRDRYRPTGELFF. The DNA of the CDR3 is TGTGCCAGCAGTCGCGACAGGTATCGGCCCACCGGGGAGCTGTTTTTT.

This clone occurred once. The rearrangement links TRBV7-2 to TRBJ2-4; no clear D gene. The V gene lost 5 bases and the J gene lost 3 bases, with 17 bases spanning the gap. CDR1 and CDR2 (germline): SGHTA, FQGNSA. The CDR3 covers 16 residues. The CDR3 nucleotides are TGTGCCAGCAGCCTCCACTCCGGTGTGGGCAAAAACATTCAGTACTTC. Amino acid sequence: CASSLHSGVGKNIQYF. Together with reference TRBV7-2 and TRBJ2-4, the CDR3 gives the full variable domain: GAGVSQSPSNKVTEKGKDVELRCDPISGHTALYWYRQSLGQGLEFLIYFQGNSAPDKSGLPSDRFSAERTGGSVSTLTIQRTQQEDSAVYLCASSLHSGVGKNIQYFGAGTRLSVL.

V is TRBV7-9 and J is TRBJ2-3; D unclear. V lost 1 base to trimming and J lost 1 base, with 6 bases between them. Looked up from germline, CDR1 is SEHNR and CDR2 is FQNEAQ (reference sequence). The CDR3 runs 14 residues. CDR3 in DNA: TGTGCCAGCAGCTTAGGTTCCGGCACAGATACGCAGTATTTT. The encoded protein is CASSLGSGTDTQYF.

Turning to this clone: The identical CDR3 is also encoded by other nucleotide sequences in the sample. The gene calls are TRBV7-2 and TRBJ1-1, with D unresolved. The CDR3 has 12 residues. Germline V gives CDR1 SGHTA, CDR2 FQGNSA. V lost 2 bases and J lost 0, with 1 base in between. CDR3 residues: CASSLMNTEAFF. As DNA, the CDR3 is TGTGCCAGCAGCTTAATGAACACTGAAGCTTTCTTT.

The chain carries TRBV24-1 and TRBJ2-1, with 7 bases identical to TRBD1. V lost 4 bases to trimming and J lost 0 bases; unmatched junction nucleotides: 2. CDR3 size: 15 residues. Germline CDR1 is KGHDR and CDR2 is SFDVKD. CDR3 DNA sequence: TGTGCCACCAGTGACCGGGACAGCTCCTACAATGAGCAGTTCTTC. Its translation: CATSDRDSSYNEQFF.

CDR3 region: CASSRTGFSYEQYF. The CDR3 nucleotides are TGTGCCAGCAGCCGGACAGGGTTCTCCTACGAGCAGTACTTC. The rearrangement links TRBV5-6 to TRBJ2-7, with 8 bases matching TRBD1. This CDR3 is built from 14 residues. Unmatched junction bases numbered 3, after V lost 4 bases and J lost 0 bases. Germline loops: CDR1 SGHDT, CDR2 YYEEEE.

This chain joins TRBV4-3 and TRBJ1-2; D ambiguous. The V end was cut by 4 bases, the J end by 4 bases, with 10 bases between. Germline loops: CDR1 LGHNA, CDR2 YSLEER. The CDR3 loop spans 13 amino acids. This CDR3 reads CASSPPGSYGYTF. DNA of the CDR3: TGCGCCAGCAGCCCACCGGGAAGCTATGGCTACACCTTC.

This chain uses TRBV12-3 or TRBV12-4 with TRBJ1-2; D remains ambiguous. V was clipped by 4 bases and J by 4 bases, with 4 bases between them. This CDR3 spans 11 amino acids. This chain's CDR3 is CASSYSYGYTF. CDR3 nucleotide sequence: TGTGCCAGCAGTTATAGCTATGGCTACACCTTC.

The chain employs TRBV6-5 and TRBJ2-7; a weak D match, TRBD2 (5 bases). Germline loops: CDR1 MNHEY, CDR2 SVGAGI. V was cut by 0 bases and J by 6 bases, with 15 bases left in between. CDR3 length: 15 amino acids. The CDR3 loop is CASSYSSYPRGEQYF. The CDR3 DNA is TGTGCCAGCAGTTACTCGTCTTACCCACGGGGCGAGCAGTACTTC.

This chain uses TRBV19 with TRBJ2-7; TRBD1 aligns across 8 bases. The germline V gene encodes CDR1 LNHDA and CDR2 SQIVND (reference sequence). This CDR3 contains 13 residues. Trimming removed 7 bases from V and 2 bases from J; junction bases left unmatched: 4. Written as DNA, the CDR3 is TGTGCCAGTACCGGACAGGGACCCTACGAGCAGTACTTC. It specifies CASTGQGPYEQYF. Using reference TRBV19 and TRBJ2-7 for the parts outside the CDR3, the full variable domain is DGGITQSPKYLFRKEGQNVTLSCEQNLNHDAMYWYRQDPGQGLRLIYYSQIVNDFQKGDIAEGYSVSREKKESFPLTVTSAQKNPTAFYLCASTGQGPYEQYFGPGTRLTVT.

The V gene is TRBV18, the J gene TRBJ2-3; 9 nucleotides agree with TRBD2. The germline gives CDR1 KGHSH, CDR2 LQKENI. V gave up 0 bases and J gave up 6 bases; unmatched junction bases: 7. This CDR3 has 16 residues. DNA of the CDR3: TGTGCCAGCTCACCACCGGGACTAGCCCCCTTGGATACGCAGTATTTT. Translated, it gives CASSPPGLAPLDTQYF.

J is TRBJ2-7 and V is TRBV19; possibly TRBD2 for D (6 bases). This CDR3 has 14 amino acids. With 5 bases removed from V and 4 bases from J, the gap between germline ends came to 15 bases. CDR1 and CDR2 from the germline V gene are LNHDA and SQIVND (reference sequence). The CDR3 nucleotides read TGTGCCAGTAGTTCCGGGGGTGAGGGTTACGAGCAGTACTTC. Encoded protein: CASSSGGEGYEQYF.

The chain recombines TRBV6-5 with TRBJ1-4, with D hard to call. The CDR3 length is 15 residues. Germline lookup yields CDR1 MNHEY and CDR2 SVGAGI. V lost 5 bases, J lost 7 bases, and 17 bases lay in between. The CDR3 nucleotides read TGTGCCAGCAGTCGTTCGGTCCTCGTGGGTGAAAAACTGTTTTTT. Protein: CASSRSVLVGEKLFF.

This clone appeared once. The V gene is TRBV29-1, the J gene TRBJ2-7; a weak D match, TRBD1 (6 bases). The CDR3 has 12 residues. The V and J ends lost 4 bases and 3 bases respectively, with 10 bases between them. Germline V gene data show CDR1 as SQVTM and CDR2 as ANQGSEA. In nucleotides, the CDR3 is TGCAGCGTTGCCGGACAGTTCTACGAGCAGTACTTC. Translation: CSVAGQFYEQYF.